The present T cell receptor (beta chain) was sequenced within a study of blood T cell repertoires in COVID-19. Study overall: Spain, Italy and the United States supplied samples that represented acute and convalescent COVID-19. PBMCs, B-cell-depleted T cells, or T cells were the source of the cDNA or gDNA that made up the material.

Original data processing: Reference gene primer amplification gave estimated nucleated cell counts. The protocol was immunoSEQ multiplex PCR, while the TCRdb copy is restricted to in-frame clones and leaves out a portion. The V and J calls and the clone size are those of that table, but D and trimming were determined from the DNA. The data hold about 210,000 clones, with approximately 86% observed a single time. CDR3 length equals 14 residues. Germline CDR1 reads WSHSY; CDR2 reads SAAADI. The V segment lost 5 bases and the J segment 6 bases; nucleotides outside the gene matches: 1. The sequenced material came from peripheral blood. The receptor was isolated from a man aged 18 to 29 with active or convalescent COVID-19. The chain joins TRBV10-2 to TRBJ2-1, with 13 bases aligning to TRBD2. The CDR3 coding sequence is TGCGCCAGCAGTAGGACTAGCGGGAGCAATGAGCAGTTCTTC. This codes for CASSRTSGSNEQFF.